The sequence of this T cell receptor beta chain was determined in a study of CD8 T cells in ankylosing spondylitis. Overall study findings and caveats: According to the report, clones linked to the disease were significantly enriched in matched synovial fluid samples taken from ankylosing spondylitis patients. Apparently characteristic of ankylosing spondylitis blood was a TCR beta motif (under ten highly homologous variants). Reports of some motif variants in reactive arthritis synovial fluid and blood predate this one. Relatively scarce in peripheral blood, disease-linked clones were CD8+.

Quantitative 5'-RACE with molecular barcodes was used to make the TCR beta libraries. TCRdb redid the calling of the 5' RACE reads with MiXCR, one entry per CDR3 protein. Here the sample spans about 540,000 distinct CDR3 sequences, about 13% being singletons. This clonotype showed up just a few times. Its antigen is undetermined. The CDR3 is 13 amino acids. V lost 0 bases and J 11 bases, leaving 16 bases between the germline ends. Germline values: CDR1 DFQATT, CDR2 SNEGSKA (reference sequence). This chain links TRBV20-1 with TRBJ1-1; D might be TRBD1 (6 bases). This receptor was taken from a male donor with ankylosing spondylitis. The material sequenced was blood, either unsorted or a sorted T cell fraction (not recorded which). This CDR3 reads CSARELASQGAFF. CDR3 nucleotides: TGCAGTGCTAGAGAGTTGGCAAGTCAGGGGGCTTTCTTT.